The sequence of this T cell receptor (beta chain) was determined in a study of cytomegalovirus exposure and HLA in healthy donors. Note on this clone: The antigen is unknown.

PCR employed 60 Vbeta and 13 Jbeta primers. The table came from immunoSEQ multiplex PCR; TCRdb's copy has only in-frame clones and leaves some out. The data hold 65,000 to 70,000 clones, with around 68% observed a single time. The CDR3 consists of 16 residues. V was clipped by 1 base and J by 0 bases, with 7 bases between them. The germline V gene has CDR1 SGHTA and CDR2 FQGNSA. Points from the study as a whole: A later analysis found most CMV-associated TCR beta chains apparently HLA-restricted. In a later analysis, at a false discovery rate of 0.05, roughly 17,000 TCR beta sequences matched HLA alleles. In a later analysis, V- and J-gene trimming of beta chains associated with a DCLRE1C missense variant, replicated independently.

Healthy bone marrow donors formed the donor group. The chain joins TRBV7-2 to TRBJ2-6, with D possibly being TRBD2 (5 bases). The sequence was collected from a woman in her thirties in good health and CMV-seronegative. The sample consisted of PBMCs. This CDR3 reads CASSLGGSSGANVLTF. CDR3 nucleotides: TGTGCCAGCAGCTTAGGCGGGTCCTCTGGGGCCAACGTCCTGACTTTC.